This T cell receptor beta chain was identified during a study of shared clonotypes between healthy human individuals. General study points: It was expected that sequencing depth would affect clonotype sharing among donors.

V was shortened by 0 bases and J by 0 bases, with 8 bases between the two germline ends. Per the germline V gene, CDR1 is LNHDA and CDR2 is SQIVND (reference sequence). The CDR3 spans 15 residues. Details on this clone: Antigen specificity is unknown.

Deep-level assay runs were performed. Measured with immunoSEQ multiplex PCR; TCRdb has only the in-frame clones, and not every one. The table has roughly 500,000 clones, roughly 77% seen once. The chain uses TRBV19 and TRBJ1-1; D ambiguous. The receptor was derived from a woman aged 40 to 55 in good health. Some clones in this sample may be carry-over from other donors' samples. Sample: PBMCs. The CDR3 loop is CASSIDALMNTEAFF. CDR3 coding DNA: TGTGCCAGTAGTATAGACGCCTTGATGAACACTGAAGCTTTCTTT.